This paragraph reports one TCR beta chain. This record belongs to a study of blood T cell repertoires in COVID-19. V dropped 3 bases and J dropped 0 bases, with 15 bases sitting between them. Germline values: CDR1 SNHLY, CDR2 FYNNEI. The CDR3 loop spans 17 amino acids. Using immunoSEQ multiplex PCR, the repertoire was profiled, and TCRdb retains in-frame clones only, with some absent. The top ten clones hold roughly 4.3% of a sample with 200,000 to 250,000 clones, approximately 80% of them seen once. The rearrangement links TRBV2 to TRBJ1-3; D may be TRBD1 (5 bases). The sequenced sample was PBMCs or T cells enriched from blood (not recorded which). This receptor was identified in a man aged 25 to 40 with acute COVID-19. The CDR3 nucleotides read TGTGCCAGCAGTGAGTCGGGTCCGGGGGACTCTGGAAACACCATATATTTT. Translating gives CASSESGPGDSGNTIYF.